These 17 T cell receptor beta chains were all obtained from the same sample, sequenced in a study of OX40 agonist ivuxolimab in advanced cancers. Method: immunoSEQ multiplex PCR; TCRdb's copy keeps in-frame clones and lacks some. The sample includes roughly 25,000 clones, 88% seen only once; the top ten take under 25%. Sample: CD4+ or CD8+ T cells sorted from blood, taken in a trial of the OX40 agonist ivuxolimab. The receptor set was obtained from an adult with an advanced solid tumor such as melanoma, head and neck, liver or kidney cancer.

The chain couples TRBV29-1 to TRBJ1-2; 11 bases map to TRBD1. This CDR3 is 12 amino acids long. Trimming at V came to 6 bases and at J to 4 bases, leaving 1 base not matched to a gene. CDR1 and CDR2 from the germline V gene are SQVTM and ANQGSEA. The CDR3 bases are TGCAGCGTGGGACAGGGGGTCTATGGCTACACCTTC. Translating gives CSVGQGVYGYTF.

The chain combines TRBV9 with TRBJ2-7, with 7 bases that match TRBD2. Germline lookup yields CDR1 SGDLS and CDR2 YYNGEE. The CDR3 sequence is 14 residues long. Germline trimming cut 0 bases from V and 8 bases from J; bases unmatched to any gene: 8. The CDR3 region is CASSVAGEGLQQYF. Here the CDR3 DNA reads TGTGCCAGCAGCGTAGCTGGAGAGGGACTACAGCAGTACTTC.

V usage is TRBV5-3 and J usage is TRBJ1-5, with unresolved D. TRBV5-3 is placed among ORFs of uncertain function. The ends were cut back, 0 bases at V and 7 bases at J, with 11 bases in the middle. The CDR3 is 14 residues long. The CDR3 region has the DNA TGTGCCAGAAGCTTGGATCTGGGTAACCAGCCCCAGCATTTT. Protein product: CARSLDLGNQPQHF.

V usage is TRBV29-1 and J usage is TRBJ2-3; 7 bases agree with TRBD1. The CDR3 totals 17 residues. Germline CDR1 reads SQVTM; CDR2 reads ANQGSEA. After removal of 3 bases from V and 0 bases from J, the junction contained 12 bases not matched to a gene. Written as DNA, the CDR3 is TGCAGCGTTGACGTGGGACAGTCTAAATCTAGCACAGATACGCAGTATTTT. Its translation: CSVDVGQSKSSTDTQYF.

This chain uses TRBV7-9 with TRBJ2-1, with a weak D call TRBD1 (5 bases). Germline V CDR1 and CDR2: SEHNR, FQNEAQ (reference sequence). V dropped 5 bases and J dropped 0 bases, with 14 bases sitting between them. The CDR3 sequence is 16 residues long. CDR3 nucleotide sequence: TGTGCCAGCAGCGACCGGACACATAGCTCCTACAATGAGCAGTTCTTC. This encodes CASSDRTHSSYNEQFF.

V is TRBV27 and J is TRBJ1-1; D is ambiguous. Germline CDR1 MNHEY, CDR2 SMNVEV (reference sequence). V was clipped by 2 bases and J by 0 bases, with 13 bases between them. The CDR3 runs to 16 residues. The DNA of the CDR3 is TGTGCCAGCAGTTTAAGGGCCGGGAGGGTGAACACTGAAGCTTTCTTT. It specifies CASSLRAGRVNTEAFF.

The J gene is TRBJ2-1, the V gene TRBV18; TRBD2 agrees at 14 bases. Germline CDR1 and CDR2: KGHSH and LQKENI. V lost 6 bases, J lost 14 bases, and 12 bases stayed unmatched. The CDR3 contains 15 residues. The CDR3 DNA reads TGTGCCAGCTCTTTGGGACTAGCGGGAGAGAACGGAGAGTTCTTC. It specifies CASSLGLAGENGEFF.

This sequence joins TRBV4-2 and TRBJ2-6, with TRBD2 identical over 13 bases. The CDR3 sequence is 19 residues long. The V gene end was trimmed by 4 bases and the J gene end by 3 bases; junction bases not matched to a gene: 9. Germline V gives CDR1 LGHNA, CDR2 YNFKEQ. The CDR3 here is CASSLTSGGDRHGANVLTF. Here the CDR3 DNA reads TGTGCCAGCAGCCTAACTAGCGGGGGGGACAGGCATGGGGCCAACGTCCTGACTTTC.

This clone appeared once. CDR3: CASSQDPVRSYNEQFF. In DNA form, the CDR3 reads TGCGCCAGCAGCCAAGATCCCGTCCGCTCCTACAATGAGCAGTTCTTC. The genes are TRBV4-3 and TRBJ2-1, with D unclear. The CDR3 has 16 amino acids. The ends were cut back, 0 bases at V and 0 bases at J, with 9 bases in the middle. Germline loops: CDR1 LGHNA, CDR2 YSLEER.

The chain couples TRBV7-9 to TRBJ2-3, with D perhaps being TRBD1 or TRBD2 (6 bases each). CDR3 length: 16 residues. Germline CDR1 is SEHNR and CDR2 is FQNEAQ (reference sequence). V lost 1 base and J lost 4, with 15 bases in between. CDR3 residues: CASSLGGAQSSDTQYF. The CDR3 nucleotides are TGTGCCAGCAGCTTAGGGGGGGCGCAAAGCTCAGATACGCAGTATTTT.

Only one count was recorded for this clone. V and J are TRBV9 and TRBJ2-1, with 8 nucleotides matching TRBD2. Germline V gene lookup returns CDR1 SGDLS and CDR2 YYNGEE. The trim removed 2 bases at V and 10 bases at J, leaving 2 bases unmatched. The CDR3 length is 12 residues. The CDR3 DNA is TGTGCCAGCAGCGTCGGGGGGGACGAGCAGTTCTTC. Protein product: CASSVGGDEQFF.

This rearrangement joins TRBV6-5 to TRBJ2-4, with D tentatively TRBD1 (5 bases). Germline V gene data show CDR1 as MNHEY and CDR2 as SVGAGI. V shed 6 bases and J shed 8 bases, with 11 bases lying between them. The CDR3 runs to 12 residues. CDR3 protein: CASSQKGYIQYF. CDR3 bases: TGTGCCAGCAGCCAAAAGGGGTACATTCAGTACTTC.

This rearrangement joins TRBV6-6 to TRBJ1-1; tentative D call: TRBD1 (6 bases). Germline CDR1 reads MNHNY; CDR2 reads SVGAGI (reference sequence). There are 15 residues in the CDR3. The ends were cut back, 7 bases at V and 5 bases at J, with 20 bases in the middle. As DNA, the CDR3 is TGTGCCAGCACCACCTCGTCGGGGGCGGAGACTGAAGCTTTCTTT. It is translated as CASTTSSGAETEAFF.

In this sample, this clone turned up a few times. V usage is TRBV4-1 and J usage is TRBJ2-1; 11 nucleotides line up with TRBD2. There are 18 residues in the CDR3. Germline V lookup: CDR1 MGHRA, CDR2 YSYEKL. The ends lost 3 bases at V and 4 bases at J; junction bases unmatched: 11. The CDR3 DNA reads TGCGCCAGCAGCCACCCCCTCGGGACTAGCGGCAAGTACAATGAGCAGTTCTTC. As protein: CASSHPLGTSGKYNEQFF.

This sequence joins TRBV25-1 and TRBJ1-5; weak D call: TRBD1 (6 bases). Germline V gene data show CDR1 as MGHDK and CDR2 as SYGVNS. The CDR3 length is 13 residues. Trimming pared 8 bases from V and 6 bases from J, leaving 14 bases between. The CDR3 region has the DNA TGTGCCAGCGGGGGGGGCGCGGGTCAGCCCCAGCATTTT. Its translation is CASGGGAGQPQHF. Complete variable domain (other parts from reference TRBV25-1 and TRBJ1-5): EADIYQTPRYLVIGTGKKITLECSQTMGHDKMYWYQQDPGMELHLIHYSYGVNSTEKGDLSSESTVSRIRTEHFPLTLESARPSHTSQYLCASGGGAGQPQHFGDGTRLSIL.

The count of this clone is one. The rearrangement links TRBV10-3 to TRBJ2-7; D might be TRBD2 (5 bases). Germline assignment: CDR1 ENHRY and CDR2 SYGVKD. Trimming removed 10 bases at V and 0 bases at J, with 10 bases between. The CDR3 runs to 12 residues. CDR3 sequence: CASSGLSYEQYF. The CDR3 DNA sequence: TGTGCCAGCAGCGGTCTCTCCTACGAGCAGTACTTC.

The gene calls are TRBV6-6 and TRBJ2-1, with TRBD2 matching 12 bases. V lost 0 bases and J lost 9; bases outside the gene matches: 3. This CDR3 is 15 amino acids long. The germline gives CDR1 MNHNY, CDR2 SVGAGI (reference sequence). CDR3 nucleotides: TGTGCCAGCAGTTACTCCGAGACTAGCGGGAGTGAGCAGTTCTTC. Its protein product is CASSYSETSGSEQFF.